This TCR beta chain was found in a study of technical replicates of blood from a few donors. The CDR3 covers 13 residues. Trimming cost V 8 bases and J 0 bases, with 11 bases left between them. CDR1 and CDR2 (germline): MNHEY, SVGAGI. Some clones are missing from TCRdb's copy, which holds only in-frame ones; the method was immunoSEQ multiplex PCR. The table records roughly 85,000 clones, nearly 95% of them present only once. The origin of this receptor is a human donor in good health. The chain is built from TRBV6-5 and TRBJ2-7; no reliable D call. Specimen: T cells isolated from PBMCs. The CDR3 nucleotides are TGTGCCAGCCAAAACAGTGCCTCCTACGAGCAGTACTTC. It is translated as CASQNSASYEQYF.